Each of the 16 T cell receptor beta chains below was sequenced from the same sample in a study of cytomegalovirus exposure and HLA in healthy donors. With 60 Vbeta and 13 Jbeta primers, the PCR was carried out. Profiling relied on immunoSEQ multiplex PCR, and the TCRdb table lists in-frame clones only, not all of them. The data contain about 99,000 clones, about 9.5% of them seen just once; the ten biggest clones take up under 6.5%. The sequenced material came from PBMCs. These receptors came from a man aged 35-49 years in good health and CMV-seropositive.

This chain joins TRBV9 and TRBJ2-7, with 10 bases that match TRBD1. The CDR3 has 15 residues. Looked up from germline, CDR1 is SGDLS and CDR2 is YYNGEE. V shed 5 bases, J shed 7 bases, and the junction held 12 bases outside the gene matches. As DNA, the CDR3 is TGTGCCAGCAGGGCCGGGACAGGGGATTCGGGTGAGCAGTACTTC. This gives the protein CASRAGTGDSGEQYF.

Here the CDR3 DNA reads TGTGCCAGCAGCCTTAGCGGGGAGATAGAGGAGACCCAGTACTTC. Protein: CASSLSGEIEETQYF. This sequence joins TRBV11-2 and TRBJ2-5, with 8 bases identical to TRBD2. V trimming: 5 bases; J trimming: 5 bases; junction bases outside the gene matches: 10. Germline-derived CDR1 and CDR2 are SGHAT and FQNNGV. This CDR3 contains 15 residues.

The chain uses TRBV9 and TRBJ2-5, with 8 positions matching TRBD2. In germline, CDR1 is SGDLS, CDR2 YYNGEE. The CDR3 spans 15 residues. V shed 0 bases, J shed 5 bases, and the junction held 6 bases outside the gene matches. CDR3 protein: CASSVVSGSWETQYF. The CDR3 DNA is TGTGCCAGCAGCGTAGTGAGCGGGAGTTGGGAGACCCAGTACTTC.

The V and J genes are TRBV25-1 and TRBJ2-3; D is ambiguous. Germline lookup yields CDR1 MGHDK and CDR2 SYGVNS. The CDR3 runs to 13 residues. The germline V and J ends were trimmed by 8 bases and 1 base, with 10 bases remaining between them. The CDR3 DNA reads TGTGCCAGCCGTAGTCCCCGCACAGATACGCAGTATTTT. Protein: CASRSPRTDTQYF.

A single count supports this clone. This sequence joins TRBV11-2 and TRBJ2-7, with D hard to call. The V end lost 0 bases, the J end lost 2 bases, and 8 bases lay between the germline ends. Germline-derived CDR1 and CDR2 are SGHAT and FQNNGV. CDR3 length equals 14 residues. CDR3 coding DNA: TGTGCCAGCAGCTTAGACTGGAGCCCCTACGAGCAGTACTTC. Residues: CASSLDWSPYEQYF.

The chain has TRBV6-5 and TRBJ2-2; 8 bases map to TRBD1. The CDR3 totals 15 residues. The V gene's germline CDR1 is MNHEY and CDR2 SVGAGI. The ends lost 5 bases at V and 7 bases at J; junction bases unmatched: 9. The CDR3 nucleotides read TGTGCCAGCAGTCCATGGACAGGGAAGAACGGGGAGCTGTTTTTT. Amino acid sequence: CASSPWTGKNGELFF.

In its sample, this clone was seen a few times. The rearrangement uses TRBV6-6 and TRBJ1-5; 7 positions match TRBD1. V was clipped by 2 bases and J by 1 base; unmatched bases: 2. The CDR3 sequence is 15 residues long. Germline V gives CDR1 MNHNY, CDR2 SVGAGI (reference sequence). Here the CDR3 DNA reads TGTGCCAGCAGTTACCCGGGACAGAGCAATCAGCCCCAGCATTTT. Amino acid sequence: CASSYPGQSNQPQHF.

A few counts support this clone. This chain links TRBV19 with TRBJ1-3; D gene ambiguous. Germline V gene data show CDR1 as LNHDA and CDR2 as SQIVND (reference sequence). With 8 bases removed from V and 0 bases from J, the gap between germline ends came to 14 bases. The CDR3 runs 15 residues. CDR3 region: CASEIDINSGNTIYF. The CDR3 DNA sequence: TGTGCCAGTGAGATCGACATCAACTCTGGAAACACCATATATTTT.

V usage is TRBV2 and J usage is TRBJ2-5; 8 bases fit TRBD2. The J call may not be correct, given that the DNA end is closer to TRBJ2-7. The length of the CDR3 is 14 residues. CDR1 and CDR2 (germline): SNHLY, FYNNEI. CDR3 sequence reads: CASNGAGGRYEQYF. CDR3 DNA: TGTGCCAGCAATGGGGCGGGAGGACGCTACGAGCAGTACTTC.

The V call is TRBV10-3, the J call TRBJ2-1; 8 bases map to TRBD1. The CDR3 totals 15 residues. With V trimmed by 6 bases and J by 6 bases, 10 bases remained unmatched. Germline V gene sequence: CDR1 ENHRY, CDR2 SYGVKD. The CDR3 DNA reads as TGTGCCATCAGACCGGACAGGGCCCTCTCCAATGAGCAGTTCTTC. This translates into CAIRPDRALSNEQFF.

The chain links TRBV27 to TRBJ2-7; D gene unclear. The CDR3 extends over 11 amino acids. Looked up from germline, CDR1 is MNHEY and CDR2 is SMNVEV (reference sequence). The V and J ends lost 9 bases and 5 bases respectively, with 11 bases between them. CDR3 sequence reads: CASFDGHEQYF. CDR3 bases: TGTGCCAGTTTTGATGGCCACGAGCAGTACTTC.

Only a few counts were recorded for this clone. This chain joins TRBV6-5 and TRBJ1-5, with TRBD1 matching over 9 bases. V shed 10 bases, J shed 2 bases, and the junction held 3 bases outside the gene matches. CDR3 length equals 13 residues. Germline CDR1 MNHEY, CDR2 SVGAGI. CDR3 sequence: CATGQGGNQPQHF. The CDR3 DNA reads TGTGCCACGGGACAGGGAGGCAATCAGCCCCAGCATTTT.

The CDR3 DNA follows: TGTGCCAGCAGTGACCCCAAACACAACATCACGTACGAGCAGTACTTC. Translating it yields CASSDPKHNITYEQYF. The rearrangement links TRBV2 to TRBJ2-7; D remains ambiguous. This CDR3 has 16 amino acids. The germline CDR1 and CDR2 sequences are SNHLY and FYNNEI. V lost 3 bases and J lost 4, with 19 bases in between. Looking up the rest from reference TRBV2 and TRBJ2-7 gives the full variable domain: EPEVTQTPSHQVTQMGQEVILRCVPISNHLYFYWYRQILGQKVEFLVSFYNNEISEKSEIFDDQFSVERPDGSNFTLKIRSTKLEDSAMYFCASSDPKHNITYEQYFGPGTRLTVT.

The genes are TRBV28 and TRBJ1-4; the D is unclear. The germline CDR1 and CDR2 sequences are MDHEN and SYDVKM. With 6 bases removed from V and 7 bases from J, the gap between germline ends came to 15 bases. The CDR3 has 14 residues. CDR3 in DNA: TGTGCCAGCAGCCCGGGAGGAGTGGGTGAAAAACTGTTTTTT. Amino acids: CASSPGGVGEKLFF. Supplemented by reference TRBV28 and TRBJ1-4, the full variable domain reads DVKVTQSSRYLVKRTGEKVFLECVQDMDHENMFWYRQDPGLGLRLIYFSYDVKMKEKGDIPEGYSVSREKKERFSLILESASTNQTSMYLCASSPGGVGEKLFFGSGTQLSVL.

This clone has a handful of counts. The gene calls are TRBV11-2 and TRBJ2-5, with TRBD2 matching over 11 bases. The trim removed 2 bases at V and 6 bases at J, leaving 8 bases unmatched. CDR1 and CDR2 from the germline V gene are SGHAT and FQNNGV. The CDR3 loop spans 16 amino acids. CDR3 nucleotide sequence: TGTGCCAGCAGCTTAATAACTAGCGGGAGTGGGAAGACCCAGTACTTC. Amino acid sequence: CASSLITSGSGKTQYF.

A few counts support this clone. J is TRBJ2-1 and V is TRBV5-4; 9 bases are shared with TRBD1. Germline-derived CDR1 and CDR2 are SGHNT and YYREEE (reference sequence). This CDR3 comprises 14 residues. V shed 6 bases, J shed 5 bases, and the junction held 6 bases outside the gene matches. In nucleotides, the CDR3 is TGTGCCAGCATCCCGGGACAGGGTGACAATGAGCAGTTCTTC. Translated, it gives CASIPGQGDNEQFF.